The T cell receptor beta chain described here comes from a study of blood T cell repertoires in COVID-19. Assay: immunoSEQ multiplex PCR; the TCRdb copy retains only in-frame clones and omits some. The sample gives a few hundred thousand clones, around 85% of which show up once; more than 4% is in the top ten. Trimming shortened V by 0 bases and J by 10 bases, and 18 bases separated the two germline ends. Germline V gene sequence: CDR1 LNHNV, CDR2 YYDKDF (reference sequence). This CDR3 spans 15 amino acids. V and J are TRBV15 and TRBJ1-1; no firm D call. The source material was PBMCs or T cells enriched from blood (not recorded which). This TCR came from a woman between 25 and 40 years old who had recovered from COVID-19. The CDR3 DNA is TGTGCCACCAGCAGAGATCCCGCGGCCTTTCTCCTAGCTTTCTTT. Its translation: CATSRDPAAFLLAFF.